These 32 T cell receptor beta chains came from one sample sequenced in a study of cytomegalovirus exposure and HLA in healthy donors. It was with 60 Vbeta and 13 Jbeta primers that the PCR ran. Sequencing was performed with immunoSEQ multiplex PCR; in TCRdb, only in-frame clones are kept and a portion is missing. The sample consists of about 96,000 clones, about 70% of them appearing once. Sample: PBMCs. These receptors were taken from a female donor in good health and CMV-seropositive.

This clone was counted a few times. The chain couples TRBV28 to TRBJ1-4, with 8 bases lining up with TRBD1. CDR1 is MDHEN, CDR2 SYDVKM, per germline. This CDR3 is built from 13 residues. Germline trimming cut 6 bases from V and 6 bases from J; bases unmatched to any gene: 3. The CDR3 region is CASRTGGDEKLFF. CDR3 coding DNA: TGTGCCAGCAGAACAGGGGGGGATGAAAAACTGTTTTTT.

This clone was observed a few times. The chain employs TRBV7-2 and TRBJ1-5; D unresolved. The germline V gene encodes CDR1 SGHTA and CDR2 FQGNSA. This CDR3 has 14 amino acids. V was cut by 3 bases and J by 6 bases, with 12 bases left in between. The CDR3 is CASSFTGGGQPQHF. DNA of the CDR3: TGTGCCAGCAGCTTTACGGGTGGTGGTCAGCCCCAGCATTTT.

This clone was seen a handful of times. The chain recombines TRBV28 with TRBJ2-3; D uncertain. Germline V gene data show CDR1 as MDHEN and CDR2 as SYDVKM. The germline V and J ends were trimmed by 2 bases and 1 base, with 10 bases remaining between them. The CDR3 runs 15 residues. The CDR3 region has the DNA TGTGCCAGCAGTTTACGCGGTACCCGCACAGATACGCAGTATTTT. Its translation is CASSLRGTRTDTQYF.

The gene calls are TRBV7-9 and TRBJ2-7, with D perhaps TRBD2 (6 bases). The germline V gene has CDR1 SEHNR and CDR2 FQNEAQ (reference sequence). This CDR3 spans 14 amino acids. Trimming pared 3 bases from V and 4 bases from J, leaving 13 bases between. The CDR3 protein is CASSFGGTGYEQYF. CDR3 nucleotide sequence: TGTGCCAGCAGCTTCGGCGGGACGGGGTACGAGCAGTACTTC.

J is TRBJ2-1 and V is TRBV7-9; perhaps TRBD2 as D (5 bases). The germline V gene encodes CDR1 SEHNR and CDR2 FQNEAQ (reference sequence). The CDR3 runs 13 residues. The germline V and J ends were trimmed by 4 bases and 7 bases, with 11 bases remaining between them. CDR3 nucleotides: TGTGCCAGCAGCTCCCCTTGGACTAATGAGCAGTTCTTC. It translates to CASSSPWTNEQFF.

V gene TRBV7-2 combines with J gene TRBJ2-2; the match to TRBD2 covers 7 bases. J gave up 0 bases and V 6 bases, and 7 bases lay outside the gene matches. This CDR3 is 16 amino acids long. The germline CDR1 and CDR2 sequences are SGHTA and FQGNSA. In DNA form, the CDR3 reads TGTGCCAGCAGTTTGATGAGCGGGGCGAACACCGGGGAGCTGTTTTTT. This translates into CASSLMSGANTGELFF.

Only one count was recorded for this clone. The J gene is TRBJ2-6, the V gene TRBV9, with D maybe TRBD2 (5 bases). This CDR3 contains 15 residues. V lost 1 base to trimming and J lost 4 bases, with 9 bases between them. Per the germline V gene, CDR1 is SGDLS and CDR2 is YYNGEE. CDR3 loop: CASSVRGRGANVLTF. The CDR3 coding sequence is TGTGCCAGCAGCGTAAGAGGGCGCGGGGCCAACGTCCTGACTTTC. Together with reference TRBV9 and TRBJ2-6, the CDR3 gives the full variable domain: DSGVTQTPKHLITATGQRVTLRCSPRSGDLSVYWYQQSLDQGLQFLIQYYNGEERAKGNILERFSAQQFPDLHSELNLSSLELGDSALYFCASSVRGRGANVLTFGAGSRLTVL.

This clone was observed a single time. This sequence joins TRBV19 and TRBJ1-1; D gene ambiguous. V was cut by 2 bases and J by 0 bases, with 7 bases left in between. Germline V gene lookup returns CDR1 LNHDA and CDR2 SQIVND (reference sequence). The CDR3 is 14 residues long. This chain's CDR3 is CASSIPRLNTEAFF. For the CDR3, the DNA is TGTGCCAGTAGTATACCCAGGCTGAACACTGAAGCTTTCTTT.

The rearrangement joins TRBV5-1 to TRBJ2-1, with TRBD2 matching over 8 bases. The CDR3 runs 17 residues. The germline CDR1 and CDR2 sequences are SGHRS and YFSETQ. With 0 bases clipped from V and 6 bases from J, the junction kept 11 bases outside the gene matches. This CDR3 reads CASSLAGGGRSANEQFF. In DNA, the CDR3 is TGCGCCAGCAGCTTGGCCGGGGGGGGGAGGAGTGCCAATGAGCAGTTCTTC.

The chain recombines TRBV6-1 with TRBJ1-6; 11 bases line up with TRBD1. The CDR3 loop spans 16 amino acids. Germline V gene data show CDR1 as MNHNS and CDR2 as SASEGT. The junction had 11 bases not matched to a gene; V was cut back by 3 bases and J by 13 bases. The CDR3 nucleotides are TGTGCCAGCAGTGATGCGGGACAGGGGGTAAGTCTGCCCCTCCACTTT. Residues: CASSDAGQGVSLPLHF.

The J gene is TRBJ1-1, the V gene TRBV7-8; D not resolved. This CDR3 is 15 amino acids long. Germline assignment: CDR1 SGHVS and CDR2 FQNEAQ. V was shortened by 5 bases and J by 4 bases, with 17 bases between the two germline ends. In DNA form, the CDR3 reads TGTGCCAGCAGCCCGGGCATGGGGAGGAGCACTGAAGCTTTCTTT. Encoded protein: CASSPGMGRSTEAFF.

V gene TRBV25-1 combines with J gene TRBJ2-3; 8 nucleotides line up with TRBD2. J gave up 6 bases and V 5 bases, and 7 bases lay outside the gene matches. The germline gives CDR1 MGHDK, CDR2 SYGVNS. There are 14 residues in the CDR3. CDR3 residues: CASSPEGTRDTQYF. CDR3 sequence (DNA): TGTGCCAGCAGTCCCGAGGGGACTAGGGATACGCAGTATTTT.

The chain carries TRBV5-1 and TRBJ2-7; tentatively, D is TRBD1 (6 bases). The CDR3 is 15 amino acids. Germline-derived CDR1 and CDR2 are SGHRS and YFSETQ. Trimming pared 4 bases from V and 7 bases from J, leaving 21 bases between. The CDR3 loop is CASSRTGTVPGEQYF. The CDR3 DNA reads as TGCGCCAGCAGCCGAACAGGGACCGTCCCTGGGGAGCAGTACTTC.

The chain has TRBV4-1 and TRBJ1-1; 8 nucleotides agree with TRBD1. With V trimmed by 4 bases and J by 3 bases, 7 bases remained unmatched. CDR1 is MGHRA and CDR2 is YSYEKL in the germline V gene. The CDR3 has 15 amino acids. Here the CDR3 reads CASSRGQGRDTEAFF. The CDR3 bases are TGCGCCAGCAGCCGTGGACAGGGTAGGGACACTGAAGCTTTCTTT.

The genes are TRBV29-1 and TRBJ2-1; maybe TRBD1 (5 bases). V was shortened by 8 bases and J by 0 bases, with 14 bases between the two germline ends. Germline loops: CDR1 SQVTM, CDR2 ANQGSEA. The length of the CDR3 is 14 residues. The CDR3 spells CSIRTSRSYNEQFF. In DNA, the CDR3 is TGCAGCATCCGGACATCCCGCTCCTACAATGAGCAGTTCTTC.

The chain uses TRBV5-4 and TRBJ2-2, with D possibly matching TRBD1 (5 bases). V lost 1 base to trimming and J lost 3 bases, with 13 bases between them. The CDR3 is 16 residues long. Germline CDR1 SGHNT, CDR2 YYREEE (reference sequence). CDR3 loop: CASSLFHLRDTGELFF. CDR3 nucleotide sequence: TGTGCCAGCAGCTTGTTTCACCTCAGGGACACCGGGGAGCTGTTTTTT. Full variable domain (missing parts from reference TRBV5-4 and TRBJ2-2): ETGVTQSPTHLIKTRGQQVTLRCSSQSGHNTVSWYQQALGQGPQFIFQYYREEENGRGNFPPRFSGLQFPNYSSELNVNALELDDSALYLCASSLFHLRDTGELFFGEGSRLTVL.

There are a few counts of this clone. V and J are TRBV11-2 and TRBJ2-7; D call uncertain. The CDR3 is 14 amino acids. Trimming left V 4 bases short and J 0 bases short, with 10 bases between. The germline CDR1 and CDR2 sequences are SGHAT and FQNNGV. CDR3 residues: CASSSQPASYEQYF. CDR3 coding DNA: TGTGCCAGCAGCTCACAGCCGGCCTCCTACGAGCAGTACTTC.

The V and J genes are TRBV7-2 and TRBJ1-5; 10 bases fit TRBD1. Germline trimming cut 4 bases from V and 6 bases from J; bases unmatched to any gene: 6. CDR3 size: 15 residues. The germline CDR1 and CDR2 sequences are SGHTA and FQGNSA. CDR3 nucleotides: TGTGCCAGCAGCTCCGGACAGGGGGGATCTCAGCCCCAGCATTTT. Translation gives CASSSGQGGSQPQHF.

The chain has TRBV11-2 and TRBJ2-2; 12 bases map to TRBD1. Germline CDR1 and CDR2: SGHAT and FQNNGV. This CDR3 is built from 16 residues. J was trimmed by 4 bases and V by 3 bases; bases with no gene match: 3. In nucleotides, the CDR3 is TGTGCCAGCAGCTTCGGGACAGGGGGCACCACCGGGGAGCTGTTTTTT. It yields the protein CASSFGTGGTTGELFF.

This clone has only a few counts. V usage is TRBV18 and J usage is TRBJ2-5; D is possibly TRBD1 (5 bases). CDR1 KGHSH and CDR2 LQKENI come from the germline V gene. V was trimmed by 2 bases and J by 2 bases, leaving 9 bases between them. The CDR3 runs 14 residues. The CDR3 sequence: CASSPDRKQETQYF. CDR3 DNA: TGTGCCAGCTCACCAGACAGAAAACAAGAGACCCAGTACTTC.

This chain connects TRBV4-3 to TRBJ2-7; a weak D match, TRBD1 (6 bases). Trimming pared 1 base from V and 1 base from J, leaving 17 bases between. Germline V lookup: CDR1 LGHNA, CDR2 YSLEER. CDR3 size: 17 residues. The CDR3 protein is CASSQVGGRDRSYEQYF. The CDR3 DNA follows: TGCGCCAGCAGCCAAGTTGGGGGCCGTGACAGATCCTACGAGCAGTACTTC.

The chain couples TRBV29-1 to TRBJ1-1; D perhaps matches TRBD1 (6 bases). This CDR3 comprises 11 residues. Germline V lookup: CDR1 SQVTM, CDR2 ANQGSEA. Trimming removed 6 bases at V and 11 bases at J, with 16 bases between. The CDR3 sequence is CSVKDDRLAFF. For the CDR3, the DNA is TGCAGCGTCAAAGATGACAGGTTGGCTTTCTTT.

V and J are TRBV9 and TRBJ1-1; 8 bases fit TRBD1. The V gene's germline CDR1 is SGDLS and CDR2 YYNGEE. This CDR3 has 14 residues. J lost 5 bases, V lost 4 bases, and 7 bases had no gene match. The CDR3 loop is CASSPRTGRTEAFF. In DNA, the CDR3 is TGTGCCAGCAGCCCCCGGACAGGGCGGACTGAAGCTTTCTTT.

In this sample, this clone turned up a few times. J is TRBJ1-1 and V is TRBV4-3; possible D gene TRBD1, 6 bases. This CDR3 has 13 amino acids. The V end lost 4 bases, the J end lost 7 bases, and 13 bases lay between the germline ends. Germline CDR1 reads LGHNA; CDR2 reads YSLEER. CDR3 coding DNA: TGCGCCAGCAGCCCGGGGGGGCAGGGTGAAGCTTTCTTT. It yields the protein CASSPGGQGEAFF.

CDR3: CSAEGNTGELFF. For the CDR3, the DNA is TGCAGCGCCGAGGGGAACACCGGGGAGCTGTTTTTT. V usage is TRBV29-1 and J usage is TRBJ2-2; possibly TRBD2 for D (5 bases). Germline V gene data show CDR1 as SQVTM and CDR2 as ANQGSEA. The CDR3 loop spans 12 amino acids. Deletions cut 7 bases from V and 1 base from J, with 7 bases between.

The chain couples TRBV18 to TRBJ1-1, with D maybe TRBD1 (5 bases). Germline V gene sequence: CDR1 KGHSH, CDR2 LQKENI. This CDR3 region has 15 residues. Trimming removed 2 bases at V and 5 bases at J, with 15 bases between. Here the CDR3 DNA reads TGTGCCAGCTCACCAGGGCCCTCTGGGGGGACTGAAGCTTTCTTT. The encoded protein is CASSPGPSGGTEAFF.

The genes are TRBV7-8 and TRBJ2-7; weak D call: TRBD1 (6 bases). Germline values: CDR1 SGHVS, CDR2 FQNEAQ. The CDR3 loop spans 15 amino acids. V was shortened by 1 base and J by 1 base, with 11 bases between the two germline ends. The CDR3 DNA sequence: TGTGCCAGCAGCTTAGTACAGGGCCCATCCTACGAGCAGTACTTC. Residues: CASSLVQGPSYEQYF.

The chain is built from TRBV7-8 and TRBJ1-2, with 9 nucleotides matching TRBD1. Losses at the gene ends were 10 bases for V and 5 bases for J; bases not matched to a gene: 8. The CDR3 runs to 13 residues. The germline V gene encodes CDR1 SGHVS and CDR2 FQNEAQ. CDR3 protein: CAIPGQGKYGYTF. The CDR3 DNA sequence: TGTGCCATCCCGGGACAGGGAAAATATGGCTACACCTTC.

The genes are TRBV4-3 and TRBJ1-1; D ambiguous. The germline V gene has CDR1 LGHNA and CDR2 YSLEER. V was pared by 0 bases and J by 1 base, with 3 bases between. The CDR3 covers 13 residues. In nucleotides, the CDR3 is TGCGCCAGCAGCCAAGAAGCGAACACTGAAGCTTTCTTT. Translation: CASSQEANTEAFF.

The chain links TRBV5-1 to TRBJ2-7; 11 bases are shared with TRBD1. Germline assignment: CDR1 SGHRS and CDR2 YFSETQ. The CDR3 runs 15 residues. V trimming: 0 bases; J trimming: 4 bases; junction bases outside the gene matches: 3. The CDR3 is CASSLAGQGVYEQYF. In nucleotides, the CDR3 is TGCGCCAGCAGCTTGGCGGGACAGGGGGTGTACGAGCAGTACTTC.

This rearrangement joins TRBV4-1 to TRBJ2-1; 8 positions agree with TRBD1. Trimming took 3 bases from V and 8 from J; bases not matched to a gene: 6. CDR1 is MGHRA, CDR2 YSYEKL, per germline. CDR3 length equals 14 residues. CDR3 bases: TGCGCCAGCAGCCACGGGACAGGCGGCGATGAGCAGTTCTTC. Protein sequence: CASSHGTGGDEQFF.

This clone occurred once. The V gene is TRBV14, the J gene TRBJ1-6, with 8 positions matching TRBD1. J lost 8 bases, V lost 2 bases, and 5 bases had no gene match. Germline V gives CDR1 SGHDN, CDR2 FVKESK. CDR3 length: 15 amino acids. The CDR3 sequence is CASSQSQGAYSPLHF. The CDR3 bases are TGTGCCAGCAGCCAATCTCAGGGGGCCTATTCACCCCTCCACTTT. Combining the CDR3 with reference TRBV14 and TRBJ1-6 gives the whole variable domain EAGVTQFPSHSVIEKGQTVTLRCDPISGHDNLYWYRRVMGKEIKFLLHFVKESKQDESGMPNNRFLAERTGGTYSTLKVQPAELEDSGVYFCASSQSQGAYSPLHFGNGTRLTVT.